This is a list of T cell receptor beta chains from one sample in a study of T-cell memory formation after mild COVID-19. TCRdb recomputed calls from the 5' RACE reads with MiXCR, one row per CDR3 protein. The repertoire holds around 470,000 distinct CDR3 sequences, with 15% to 25% as singletons. Input material: PBMCs or a T cell subset sorted from them (not recorded which). These receptor sequences come from an adult woman who had mild COVID-19 (a few samples of this study predate the infection). Cell type and time point are not known. The CDR3 runs from the conserved cysteine through the conserved F or W. A D gene is named only where the DNA matches it firmly. For some rows the clone size is stated as once, few or many, or as a class when expanded; others skip it.

CDR3aa: CASSSQGTSNQPQHF
CDR3nt: TGTGCCAGCAGCTCTCAGGGGACAAGCAATCAGCCCCAGCATTTT
abundance: .
v_gene: TRBV12-3/TRBV12-4
j_gene: TRBJ1-5
d_gene: .

CDR3aa: CASSRSGESLFF
CDR3nt: TGTGCCAGCAGCCGGAGCGGGGAGTCACTGTTCTTC
abundance: few
v_gene: TRBV7-8
j_gene: TRBJ2-1
d_gene: TRBD2

CDR3aa: CASSQGASGSQETQYF
CDR3nt: TGCGCCAGCAGCCAAGGGGCTAGCGGGAGTCAAGAGACCCAGTACTTC
abundance: .
v_gene: TRBV4-1
j_gene: TRBJ2-5
d_gene: TRBD2

CDR3aa: CASSFSRGQSYEQYF
CDR3nt: TGCGCCAGCAGCTTTAGCAGGGGGCAAAGCTACGAGCAGTACTTC
abundance: many
v_gene: TRBV5-1
j_gene: TRBJ2-7
d_gene: TRBD1

CDR3aa: CASSQGTGGRGERLFF
CDR3nt: TGTGCCAGCAGCCAAGGGACAGGGGGCCGTGGGGAAAGACTGTTTTTT
abundance: .
v_gene: TRBV7-2
j_gene: TRBJ1-4
d_gene: TRBD1

CDR3aa: CASIPKEGQGRNTIYF
CDR3nt: TGTGCCAGCATCCCTAAAGAGGGACAGGGGAGGAACACCATATATTTT
abundance: few
v_gene: TRBV21-1
j_gene: TRBJ1-3
d_gene: .

CDR3aa: CASTSIGSDTQYF
CDR3nt: TGTGCCAGCACCTCTATTGGCTCAGATACGCAGTATTTT
abundance: .
v_gene: TRBV6-6
j_gene: TRBJ2-3
d_gene: .

CDR3aa: CASSQVGGTGGHTEAFF
CDR3nt: TGTGCCAGCAGCCAAGTCGGGGGGACAGGGGGTCACACTGAAGCTTTCTTT
abundance: .
v_gene: TRBV14
j_gene: TRBJ1-1
d_gene: TRBD1

CDR3aa: CASKETGPLLSTEAFF
CDR3nt: TGTGCCAGTAAAGAGACAGGGCCGCTTTTAAGCACTGAAGCTTTCTTT
abundance: .
v_gene: TRBV19
j_gene: TRBJ1-1
d_gene: TRBD1

CDR3aa: CASTRGTYGYTF
CDR3nt: TGTGCCAGCACCAGGGGTACCTATGGCTACACCTTC
abundance: few
v_gene: TRBV12-3/TRBV12-4
j_gene: TRBJ1-2
d_gene: .

CDR3aa: CASSYSPLEPGQPGAYEQYF
CDR3nt: TGTGCCAGCAGTTACTCCCCTCTCGAACCGGGACAGCCTGGGGCATACGAGCAGTACTTC
abundance: .
v_gene: TRBV6-2/TRBV6-3
j_gene: TRBJ2-7
d_gene: TRBD1

CDR3aa: CASSPARGWVSSYEQYF
CDR3nt: TGTGCCAGCAGTCCCGCTAGGGGTTGGGTAAGCTCCTACGAGCAGTACTTC
abundance: few
v_gene: TRBV12-3/TRBV12-4
j_gene: TRBJ2-7
d_gene: .

CDR3aa: CASSFTGTGANVLTF
CDR3nt: TGTGCCAGCAGTTTTACAGGGACTGGGGCCAACGTCCTGACTTTC
abundance: .
v_gene: TRBV12-3/TRBV12-4
j_gene: TRBJ2-6
d_gene: .

CDR3aa: CASSFGRGLVNEKLFF
CDR3nt: TGTGCCAGCAGCTTTGGCAGGGGGCTAGTTAATGAAAAACTGTTTTTT
abundance: .
v_gene: TRBV7-9
j_gene: TRBJ1-4
d_gene: TRBD1

CDR3aa: CASSDGLADYNEQFF
CDR3nt: TGTGCCAGCAGTGATGGACTAGCGGACTACAATGAGCAGTTCTTC
abundance: .
v_gene: TRBV6-2/TRBV6-3
j_gene: TRBJ2-1
d_gene: TRBD2

CDR3aa: CASNPRGGQAKNIQYF
CDR3nt: TGTGCCAGCAACCCCCGAGGGGGACAGGCGAAAAACATTCAGTACTTC
abundance: few
v_gene: TRBV6-6
j_gene: TRBJ2-4
d_gene: TRBD1

CDR3aa: CASSQDPPRRGVETQYF
CDR3nt: TGTGCCAGCAGCCAAGATCCACCGCGGCGAGGGGTAGAGACCCAGTACTTC
abundance: few
v_gene: TRBV14
j_gene: TRBJ2-5
d_gene: .

CDR3aa: CASSPGTGYQDTQYF
CDR3nt: TGTGCCAGCAGCCCCGGGACAGGGTATCAAGATACGCAGTATTTT
abundance: .
v_gene: TRBV7-9
j_gene: TRBJ2-3
d_gene: TRBD1

CDR3aa: CASSVRQGYEQYF
CDR3nt: TGTGCCAGCAGCGTTAGACAGGGCTACGAGCAGTACTTC
abundance: few
v_gene: TRBV11-2
j_gene: TRBJ2-7
d_gene: TRBD1

CDR3aa: CASSQDSGSYNEQFF
CDR3nt: TGTGCCAGCAGCCAAGATTCCGGCAGCTACAATGAGCAGTTCTTC
abundance: few
v_gene: TRBV14
j_gene: TRBJ2-1
d_gene: .

CDR3aa: CASYPRGTLRGYTF
CDR3nt: TGTGCCAGCTATCCCAGGGGAACACTTCGTGGCTACACCTTC
abundance: once
v_gene: TRBV6-1
j_gene: TRBJ1-2
d_gene: .

CDR3aa: CASSYGASRNEQFF
CDR3nt: TGTGCCAGCAGTTACGGGGCTAGCCGGAATGAGCAGTTCTTC
abundance: few
v_gene: TRBV6-2/TRBV6-3
j_gene: TRBJ2-1
d_gene: .

CDR3aa: CASSQAGTGVSEQYF
CDR3nt: TGTGCCAGCAGCCAAGCCGGGACAGGGGTATCCGAGCAGTACTTC
abundance: few
v_gene: TRBV3-1
j_gene: TRBJ2-7
d_gene: TRBD1

CDR3aa: CASSPSGGNTEAFF
CDR3nt: TGTGCCAGCAGTCCTTCTGGGGGGAACACTGAAGCTTTCTTT
abundance: many
v_gene: TRBV12-3/TRBV12-4
j_gene: TRBJ1-1
d_gene: .

CDR3aa: CSASGGSYNEQFF
CDR3nt: TGCAGTGCTAGCGGGGGGTCCTACAATGAGCAGTTCTTC
abundance: few
v_gene: TRBV20-1
j_gene: TRBJ2-1
d_gene: TRBD2